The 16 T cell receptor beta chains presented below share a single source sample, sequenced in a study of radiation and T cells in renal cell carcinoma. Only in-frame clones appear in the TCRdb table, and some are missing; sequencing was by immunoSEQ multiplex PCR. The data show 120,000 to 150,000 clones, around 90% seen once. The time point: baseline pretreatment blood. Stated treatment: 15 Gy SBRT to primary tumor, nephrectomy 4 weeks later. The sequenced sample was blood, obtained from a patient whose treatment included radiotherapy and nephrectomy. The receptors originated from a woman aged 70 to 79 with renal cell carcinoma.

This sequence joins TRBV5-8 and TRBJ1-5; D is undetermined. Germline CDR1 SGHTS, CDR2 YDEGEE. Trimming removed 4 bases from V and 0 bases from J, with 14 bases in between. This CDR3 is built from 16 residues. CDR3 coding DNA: TGTGCCAGCAGCGGGAGGACGGGAATTAGCAATCAGCCCCAGCATTTT. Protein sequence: CASSGRTGISNQPQHF.

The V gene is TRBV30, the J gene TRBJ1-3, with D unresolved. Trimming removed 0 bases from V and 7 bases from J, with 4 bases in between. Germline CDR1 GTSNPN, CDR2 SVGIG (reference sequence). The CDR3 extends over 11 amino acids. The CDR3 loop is CAWSVANTIYF. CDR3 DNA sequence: TGTGCCTGGAGTGTAGCGAACACCATATATTTT.

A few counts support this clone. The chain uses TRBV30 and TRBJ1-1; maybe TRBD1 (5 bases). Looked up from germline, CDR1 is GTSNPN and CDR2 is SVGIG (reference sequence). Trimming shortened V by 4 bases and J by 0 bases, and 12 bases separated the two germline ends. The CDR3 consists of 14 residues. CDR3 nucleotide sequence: TGTGCCTGGAAGCAGGGTCGCATGAACACTGAAGCTTTCTTT. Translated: CAWKQGRMNTEAFF. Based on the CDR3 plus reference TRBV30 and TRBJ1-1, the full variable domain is SQTIHQWPATLVQPVGSPLSLECTVEGTSNPNLYWYRQAAGRGLQLLFYSVGIGQISSEVPQNLSASRPQDRQFILSSKKLLLSDSGFYLCAWKQGRMNTEAFFGQGTRLTVV.

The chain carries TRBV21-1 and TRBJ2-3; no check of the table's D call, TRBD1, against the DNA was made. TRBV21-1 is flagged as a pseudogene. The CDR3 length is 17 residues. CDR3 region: CASTKLPGQGSTDTQYF. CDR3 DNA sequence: TGTGCCAGCACGAAATTACCGGGACAGGGGAGCACAGATACGCAGTATTTT.

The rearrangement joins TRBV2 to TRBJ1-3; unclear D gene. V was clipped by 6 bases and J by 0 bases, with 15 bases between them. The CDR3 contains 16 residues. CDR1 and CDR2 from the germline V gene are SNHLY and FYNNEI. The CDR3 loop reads CASSQKGYYSGNTIYF. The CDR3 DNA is TGTGCCAGCAGCCAGAAGGGCTACTACTCTGGAAACACCATATATTTT.

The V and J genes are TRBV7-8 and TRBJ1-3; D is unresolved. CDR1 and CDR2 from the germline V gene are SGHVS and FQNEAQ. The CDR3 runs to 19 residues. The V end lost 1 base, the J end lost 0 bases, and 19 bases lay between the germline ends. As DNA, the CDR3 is TGTGCCAGCAGCTTAGTTAGAAATCTTCGCTCCTACTCTGGAAACACCATATATTTT. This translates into CASSLVRNLRSYSGNTIYF.

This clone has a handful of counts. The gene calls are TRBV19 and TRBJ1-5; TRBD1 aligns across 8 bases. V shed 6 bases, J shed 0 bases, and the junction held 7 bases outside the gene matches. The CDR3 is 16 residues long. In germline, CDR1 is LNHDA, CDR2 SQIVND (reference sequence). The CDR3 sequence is CASSPRGQGSNQPQHF. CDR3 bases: TGTGCCAGTAGCCCCAGGGGGCAGGGTAGCAATCAGCCCCAGCATTTT.

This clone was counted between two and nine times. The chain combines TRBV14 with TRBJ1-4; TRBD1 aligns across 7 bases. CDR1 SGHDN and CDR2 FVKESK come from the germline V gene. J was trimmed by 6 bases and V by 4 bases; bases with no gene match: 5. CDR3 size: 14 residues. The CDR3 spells CASSRQGGYEKLFF. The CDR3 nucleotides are TGTGCCAGCAGCCGACAGGGAGGCTATGAAAAACTGTTTTTT.

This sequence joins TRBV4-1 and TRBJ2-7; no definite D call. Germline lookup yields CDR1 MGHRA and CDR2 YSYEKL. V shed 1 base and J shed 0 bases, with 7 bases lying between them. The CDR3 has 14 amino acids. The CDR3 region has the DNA TGCGCCAGCAGCCAAGTAGTGGACTCCTACGAGCAGTACTTC. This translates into CASSQVVDSYEQYF.

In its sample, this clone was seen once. CDR3 amino acids: CASSIGGTGNTIYF. The CDR3 nucleotides are TGTGCCAGTAGTATCGGCGGGACTGGAAACACCATATATTTT. V usage is TRBV19 and J usage is TRBJ1-3; D uncertain. Germline CDR1 reads LNHDA; CDR2 reads SQIVND (reference sequence). The CDR3 extends over 14 amino acids. V was shortened by 3 bases and J by 2 bases, with 8 bases between the two germline ends.

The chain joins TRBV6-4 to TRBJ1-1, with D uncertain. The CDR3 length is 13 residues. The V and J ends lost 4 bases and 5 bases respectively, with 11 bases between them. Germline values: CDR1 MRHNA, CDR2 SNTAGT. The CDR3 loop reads CASSVAVGTEAFF. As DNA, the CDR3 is TGTGCCAGCAGTGTAGCGGTGGGGACTGAAGCTTTCTTT.

The CDR3 nucleotides read TGTGCCACCAGCCCCCCCACAGGGAAGGTCGGTGAAAAACTGTTTTTT. The encoded protein is CATSPPTGKVGEKLFF. The chain is built from TRBV15 and TRBJ1-4; tentative D call: TRBD1 (6 bases). CDR1 LNHNV and CDR2 YYDKDF come from the germline V gene (reference sequence). Trimming took off 5 bases at V and 7 bases at J, with 20 bases between the two ends. This CDR3 is built from 16 residues.

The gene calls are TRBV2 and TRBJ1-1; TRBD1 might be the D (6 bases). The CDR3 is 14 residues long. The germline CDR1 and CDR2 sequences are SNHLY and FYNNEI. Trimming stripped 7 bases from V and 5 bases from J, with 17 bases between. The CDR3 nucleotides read TGTGCCAGCACTCCAAGGGGGGGTGGGACTGAAGCTTTCTTT. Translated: CASTPRGGGTEAFF.

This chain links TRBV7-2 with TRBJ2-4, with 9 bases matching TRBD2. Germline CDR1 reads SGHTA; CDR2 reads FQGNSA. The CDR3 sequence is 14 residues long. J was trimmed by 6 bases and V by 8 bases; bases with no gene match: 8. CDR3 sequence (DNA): TGTGCCAGCGCCAATAGCGGGGGAGCAAACATTCAGTACTTC. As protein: CASANSGGANIQYF.

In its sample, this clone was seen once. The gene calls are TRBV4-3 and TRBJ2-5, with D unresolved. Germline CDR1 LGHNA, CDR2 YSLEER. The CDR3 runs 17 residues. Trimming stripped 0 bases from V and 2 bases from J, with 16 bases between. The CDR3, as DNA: TGCGCCAGCAGCCAAGAAGTGGCAGGATTTGGGCAAGAGACCCAGTACTTC. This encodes CASSQEVAGFGQETQYF.

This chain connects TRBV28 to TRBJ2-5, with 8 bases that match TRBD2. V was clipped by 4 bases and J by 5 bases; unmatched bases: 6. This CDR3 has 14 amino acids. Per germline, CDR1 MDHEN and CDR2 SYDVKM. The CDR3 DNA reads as TGTGCCAGCAGTTCCCGGGGGGGCGTGGAGACCCAGTACTTC. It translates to CASSSRGGVETQYF.